This T cell receptor (beta chain) was identified during a study of CD8 T cells in Susac syndrome (dated by TCRdb to between 2019 and 2020). Context from the whole study: Repertoire sequencing was used to test whether CD8+ T cell activation and differentiation in Susac syndrome was antigen driven. Broader findings and caveats from the paper: The number of individuals in the TCR sequencing and HLA analysis was recognized as being relatively small.

RNA was extracted using the RNeasy kit, and about 0.45 to 1 microgram was reverse transcribed with random hexamers. The immunoSEQ multiplex PCR assay, covering 54 Vbeta and 13 Jbeta segments, was used to amplify TCR beta CDR3 regions. PCR amplification bias was corrected using a synthetic template baseline for primer optimization and computational correction. Per the source publication's procedure: Reads were annotated to V, D and J genes per IMGT and analyzed with immunoSEQ Analyzer, keeping only productive sequences. Clonality was calculated as one minus the Shannon entropy normalized by log2 of the number of productive unique sequences. For each patient and control, public and private clones were evaluated among the 100 most prevalent clones. Clones were defined as Susac-specific when absent from the healthy and MS cohorts, from about 1,100 published viral clones and from other ImmuneACCESS disease sequences. Starting from the raw public reads, TCRdb applied fastp trimming at Q25, assembled clones with MiXCR and retained in-frame beta chains. Rows are combined by CDR3 protein, so each entry shows the most common genes and DNA. TCRdb assigned the V and J calls; the authors' analysis was not used. The sample contains more than 250,000 distinct CDR3 sequences, about 90% of them found a single time. The ten biggest clones cover approximately 0.065% of the sample.

Via the germline V gene, CDR1 is SGHTA and CDR2 FQGNSA. The CDR3 contains 16 residues, cysteine and phenylalanine counted. Only the CDR3 DNA is retained, 48 bases long and in frame from the first base. Germline trimming: 4 bases from V, 8 bases from J; junction bases outside gene matches: 16. Comments on this clonotype: Its antigen target is currently unknown. One base away there is no much larger clone; base qualities are not given.

Peripheral blood CD8+ and CD4+ T cells from healthy donors, Susac syndrome patients and multiple sclerosis patients were profiled by high-throughput TCR beta sequencing. The multiple sclerosis controls were treatment-naive patients whose relapsing-remitting disease, either stable or active, fulfilled the revised McDonald criteria. Bulk CD8+ and CD4+ T cells were purified by magnetic negative isolation, while CD8+ TEMRA cells were enriched using FACS. Blood was drawn into EDTA tubes, processed within 24 hours, and PBMCs were isolated by density gradient centrifugation. PBMCs destined for TCR sequencing were cryopreserved in liquid nitrogen and later thawed in a 37 °C water bath. A purity of at least 90% was achieved for sorted or isolated CD4+, CD8+ and CD8+ TEMRA cells.

The sequenced sample consisted of CD4+ T cells from PBMCs. This sequence uses TRBV7-2 and TRBJ1-2; the junction holds 7 bases that match TRBD1. The sequence came from a human donor with multiple sclerosis. The CDR3 protein sequence reads: CASSSPTGSPARGYTF. The sequenced DNA is TGTGCCAGCAGCTCCCCGACAGGGTCGCCTGCAAGGGGCTACACCTTC.